The T cell receptor (beta chain) under discussion was sequenced for a study of cytomegalovirus exposure and HLA in healthy donors. Findings and limits, study-wide: Per a prior analysis, the majority of TCR beta V segments were productive roughly 90% or roughly 30% of the time.

The PCR had 60 Vbeta and 13 Jbeta primers. The repertoire was sequenced with immunoSEQ multiplex PCR; TCRdb's copy has only in-frame clones and lacks some. The profile shows about 140,000 clones, around 80% of them singletons. This clone appeared a single time. Antigen unknown. The germline V gene has CDR1 SGHVS and CDR2 FNYEAQ. There are 15 residues in the CDR3. The specimen was PBMCs. The receptor comes from a woman aged 40 to 50 in good health and CMV-seronegative. This chain links TRBV7-6 with TRBJ2-5; 10 bases align to TRBD1. The end of the DNA fits TRBJ2-7 better, so the J call may be wrong. The CDR3 is CASSLADRGLGEQYF. For the CDR3, the DNA is TGTGCCAGCAGCTTAGCCGACAGGGGGCTCGGCGAGCAGTACTTC.